The table lists the clone carrying this T cell receptor (beta chain) with many counts. Its target is not known. This record comes from a study of CD8+CD57+ T cells in acquired aplastic anemia. Study details: DNA from sorted CD4+ and CD8+ cells averaged roughly 3.4 ug. Study conclusions and caveats: Simpson's diversity of CD8+ cells was not significantly different in patients compared with controls. Patients shared twenty-nine CD8+ CDR3 sequences with controls.

CDR3 and TCR beta VDJ profiling relied on genomic DNA as the template. TCRdb re-called the reads through MiXCR, storing one row per CDR3 protein. The sample lists about 220,000 distinct CDR3 sequences, approximately 45% occurring once. Previously, flow cytometry had revealed CD8+CD57+ cell expansion in the patients chosen for sequencing. At the time of blood sampling, patients had not yet received any therapy. The sequence came from a human donor with aplastic anemia. The sample consisted of sorted CD4+, CD8+, or CD8+CD57+ T cells (not recorded which) from PBMCs.

The CDR3 coding sequence is TGCAGTGCTAGAGACCCGATGGCTAGCGGGGTGAACACCGGGGAGCTGTTTTTT. Protein sequence: CSARDPMASGVNTGELFF. The J gene is TRBJ2-2, the V gene TRBV20-1, with 9 bases matching TRBD2. The germline V gene has CDR1 DFQATT and CDR2 SNEGSKA (reference sequence). J gave up 1 base and V 0 bases, and 9 bases lay outside the gene matches. The CDR3 runs 18 residues.